Below are 8 T cell receptor beta chains sequenced from a single sample in a study of CD8 T cells in Susac syndrome. It was with random hexamers that roughly 0.45 to 1 ug RNA was reverse transcribed. TCRdb passed the immunoSEQ multiplex PCR reads through MiXCR, listing each CDR3 protein once. The data show about 240,000 distinct CDR3 sequences, 90% to 96% seen once. Sequenced input: CD4+ T cells from PBMCs. Every receptor here comes from a human donor with Susac syndrome.

The chain has TRBV18 and TRBJ1-5, with 9 bases lining up with TRBD1. CDR1 is KGHSH, CDR2 LQKENI, per germline. After removal of 4 bases from V and 0 bases from J, the junction contained 7 bases not matched to a gene. The CDR3 loop spans 17 amino acids. The CDR3 DNA sequence: TGTGCCAGCTCACTCCGGGACAGGGCTGATAGCAATCAGCCCCAGCATTTT. Residues: CASSLRDRADSNQPQHF.

This chain links TRBV20-1 with TRBJ1-1, with 7 bases lining up with TRBD1. The CDR3 runs to 16 residues. The V gene end was trimmed by 6 bases and the J gene end by 0 bases; junction bases not matched to a gene: 13. CDR1 DFQATT and CDR2 SNEGSKA come from the germline V gene (reference sequence). Here the CDR3 reads CSARGRQGHMNTEAFF. CDR3 nucleotide sequence: TGCAGTGCGAGGGGACGACAGGGTCACATGAACACTGAAGCTTTCTTT.

The chain couples TRBV5-4 to TRBJ2-3; no clear D gene. Trimming removed 0 bases at V and 0 bases at J, with 14 bases between. CDR3 size: 17 residues. Germline V CDR1 and CDR2: SGHNT, YYREEE (reference sequence). The CDR3: CASSLDYFSSSTDTQYF. CDR3 bases: TGTGCCAGCAGCTTGGATTACTTCTCGTCGAGCACAGATACGCAGTATTTT.

The rearrangement joins TRBV20-1 to TRBJ1-5; D might be TRBD1 (5 bases). The CDR3 length is 15 residues. V lost 3 bases and J lost 0, with 12 bases in between. Per germline, CDR1 DFQATT and CDR2 SNEGSKA (reference sequence). In DNA form, the CDR3 reads TGCAGTGCTAGGGGCCCTAGGGGTAGCAATCAGCCCCAGCATTTT. It yields the protein CSARGPRGSNQPQHF.

The chain links TRBV5-6 to TRBJ2-1; no reliable D call. The CDR3 runs 14 residues. Germline values: CDR1 SGHDT, CDR2 YYEEEE. Trimming left V 4 bases short and J 12 bases short, with 20 bases between. CDR3 coding DNA: TGTGCCAGCAGCCACGACACAGAACAGATATGGCAGTTCTTC. It codes for CASSHDTEQIWQFF.

The rearrangement links TRBV30 to TRBJ1-1, with D tentatively TRBD1 (5 bases). The CDR3 has 15 residues. In germline, CDR1 is GTSNPN, CDR2 SVGIG (reference sequence). Trimming stripped 4 bases from V and 1 base from J, with 16 bases between. The CDR3 region has the DNA TGTGCCTGGAAGGAAGGGGCGCCTCGGAACACTGAAGCTTTCTTT. Its translation: CAWKEGAPRNTEAFF.

The chain is built from TRBV14 and TRBJ2-1, with a possible D match to TRBD2 (5 bases). This CDR3 has 15 residues. The V gene lost 1 base and the J gene lost 5 bases, with 12 bases spanning the gap. In germline, CDR1 is SGHDN, CDR2 FVKESK. The CDR3 sequence: CASSQVPGLNNEQFF. The CDR3 DNA follows: TGTGCCAGCAGCCAAGTTCCAGGACTTAACAATGAGCAGTTCTTC.

The genes are TRBV28 and TRBJ1-5, with TRBD1 as a possible D gene (5 bases). The CDR3 runs 17 residues. CDR1 MDHEN and CDR2 SYDVKM come from the germline V gene. V was shortened by 5 bases and J by 4 bases, with 21 bases between the two germline ends. The DNA for the CDR3 is TGTGCCAGCAGTCCAGATCCGTGGGGCAGCGCTAATCAGCCCCAGCATTTT. This gives the protein CASSPDPWGSANQPQHF.